Detailed here is one T cell receptor (beta chain). Its specificity is unknown. These data come from a study of T cell responses to AZD1222 COVID-19 vaccine. Whole-study results and caveats: White British people made up most donors, females outnumbered males, and clonal diversity was possibly underestimated. Across spike, vaccine-associated CD4 TCRs were found, dominant at 160-218 and 743-854.

Here immunoSEQ multiplex PCR was the method, and the copy in TCRdb shows in-frame clones only, minus some. The data show around 80,000 clones, 70% to 90% seen once. Germline V gives CDR1 MNHEY, CDR2 SMNVEV (reference sequence). The V and J ends lost 3 bases and 4 bases respectively, with 15 bases between them. The CDR3 has 15 amino acids. The chain employs TRBV27 and TRBJ2-5; D remains unclear. Sequencing used peripheral blood, obtained 28 days after the second AZD1222 dose. The TCR was taken from an adult who received the AZD1222 COVID-19 vaccine. The CDR3 bases are TGTGCCAGCAGTTTGTTGGGCCGGGTGAGAGAGACCCAGTACTTC. Amino acid sequence: CASSLLGRVRETQYF.